The present T cell receptor beta chain was sequenced within a study of blood T cell repertoires in COVID-19. Across the whole study: Collection of acute and convalescent COVID-19 samples took place in the United States, Italy and Spain.

Source study methods: Amplification with reference gene primers provided the estimates of nucleated cell counts. Sequenced by immunoSEQ multiplex PCR; TCRdb stores in-frame clones only, minus some. The DNA gave D and trimming, while V, J and clone size come from that table. Among roughly 100,000 clones listed, roughly 82% were seen once. Germline CDR1 SGHTA, CDR2 FQGNSA. The length of the CDR3 is 13 residues. V shed 7 bases and J shed 4 bases, with 13 bases lying between them. This receptor was obtained from a human donor in a cohort sampled during active COVID-19. Sequencing input: peripheral blood. The chain is built from TRBV7-2 and TRBJ1-2; D is possibly TRBD1 (6 bases). The CDR3 reads CASNLQGSYGYTF. In DNA form, the CDR3 reads TGTGCCAGCAACCTACAGGGAAGCTATGGCTACACCTTC. Full variable domain (remainder filled in from reference TRBV7-2 and TRBJ1-2): GAGVSQSPSNKVTEKGKDVELRCDPISGHTALYWYRQSLGQGLEFLIYFQGNSAPDKSGLPSDRFSAERTGGSVSTLTIQRTQQEDSAVYLCASNLQGSYGYTFGSGTRLTVV.